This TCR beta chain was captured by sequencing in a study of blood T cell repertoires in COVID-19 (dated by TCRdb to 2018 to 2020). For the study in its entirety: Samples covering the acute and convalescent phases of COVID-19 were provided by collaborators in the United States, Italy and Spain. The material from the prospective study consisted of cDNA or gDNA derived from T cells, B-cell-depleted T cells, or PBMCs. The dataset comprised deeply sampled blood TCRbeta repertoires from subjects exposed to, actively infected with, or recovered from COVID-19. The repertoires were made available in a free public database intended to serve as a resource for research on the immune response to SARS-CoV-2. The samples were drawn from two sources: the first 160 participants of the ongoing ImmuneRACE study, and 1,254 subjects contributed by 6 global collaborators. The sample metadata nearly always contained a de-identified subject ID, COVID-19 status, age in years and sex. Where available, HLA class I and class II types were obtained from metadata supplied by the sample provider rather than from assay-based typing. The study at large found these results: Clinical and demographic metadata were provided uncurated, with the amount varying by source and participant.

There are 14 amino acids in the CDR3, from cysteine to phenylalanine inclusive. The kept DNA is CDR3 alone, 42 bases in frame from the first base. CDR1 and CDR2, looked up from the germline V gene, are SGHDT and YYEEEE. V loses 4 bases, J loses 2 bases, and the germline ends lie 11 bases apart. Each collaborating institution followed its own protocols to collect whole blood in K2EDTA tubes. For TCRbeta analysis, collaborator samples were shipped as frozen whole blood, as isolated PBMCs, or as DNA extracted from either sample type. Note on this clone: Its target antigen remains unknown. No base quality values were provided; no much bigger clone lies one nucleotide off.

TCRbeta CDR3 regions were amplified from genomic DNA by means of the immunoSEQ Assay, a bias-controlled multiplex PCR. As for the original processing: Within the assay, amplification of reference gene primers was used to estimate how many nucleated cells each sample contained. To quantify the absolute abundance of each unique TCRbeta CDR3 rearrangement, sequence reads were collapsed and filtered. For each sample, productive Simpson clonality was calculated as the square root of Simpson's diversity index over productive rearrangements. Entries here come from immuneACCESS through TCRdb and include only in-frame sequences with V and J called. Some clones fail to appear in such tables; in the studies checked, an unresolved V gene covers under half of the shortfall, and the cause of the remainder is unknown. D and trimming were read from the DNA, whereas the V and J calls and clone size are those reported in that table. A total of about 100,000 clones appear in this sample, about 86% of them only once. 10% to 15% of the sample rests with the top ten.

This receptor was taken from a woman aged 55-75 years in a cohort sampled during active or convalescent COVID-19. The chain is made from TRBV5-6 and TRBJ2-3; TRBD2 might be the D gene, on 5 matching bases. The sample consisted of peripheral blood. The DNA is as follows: TGTGCCAGCAGCCCGGGATCCAACACAGATACGCAGTATTTT. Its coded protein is CASSPGSNTDTQYF.